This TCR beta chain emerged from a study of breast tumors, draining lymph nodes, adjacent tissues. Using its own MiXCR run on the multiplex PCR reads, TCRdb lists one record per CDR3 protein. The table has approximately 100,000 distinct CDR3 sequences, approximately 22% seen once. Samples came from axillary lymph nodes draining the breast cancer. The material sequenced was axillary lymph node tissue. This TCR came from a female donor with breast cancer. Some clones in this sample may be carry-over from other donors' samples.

The CDR3 DNA is TGTGCCAGCAGCTTAGCGGGAGCAAACTACGAGCAGTACTTC. It codes for CASSLAGANYEQYF. The V gene is TRBV7-9, the J gene TRBJ2-7, with a tentative D call TRBD2 (5 bases). Trimming pared 0 bases from V and 3 bases from J, leaving 9 bases between. The CDR3 runs to 14 residues. Germline loops: CDR1 SEHNR, CDR2 FQNEAQ (reference sequence).